Reported below is one T cell receptor (beta chain). One end of the junction varies from germline; a read error may be responsible. This record belongs to a study of OX40 agonist ivuxolimab in advanced cancers. Sequencing used immunoSEQ multiplex PCR; TCRdb keeps in-frame clones, though not all of them. The sample yields about 150,000 clones, around nine tenths seen once. Germline CDR1 and CDR2: SSHAT and FNYEAQ (reference sequence). The CDR3 has 16 residues. Blood was sampled at baseline, cycle 4 day 1, and cycle 7 day 1. This clonotype was obtained from an adult with an advanced solid tumor such as melanoma, head and neck, liver or kidney cancer. The rearrangement links TRBV7-7 to TRBJ2-1, with 10 bases aligning to TRBD2. Source: CD4+ or CD8+ T cells sorted from blood, taken in a trial of the OX40 agonist ivuxolimab. The chain's CDR3 is CASSLSTSGPYNEQFF. CDR3 sequence (DNA): TGTGCTAGCAGCTTATCGACTAGCGGGCCCTACAATGAGCAGTTCTTC.